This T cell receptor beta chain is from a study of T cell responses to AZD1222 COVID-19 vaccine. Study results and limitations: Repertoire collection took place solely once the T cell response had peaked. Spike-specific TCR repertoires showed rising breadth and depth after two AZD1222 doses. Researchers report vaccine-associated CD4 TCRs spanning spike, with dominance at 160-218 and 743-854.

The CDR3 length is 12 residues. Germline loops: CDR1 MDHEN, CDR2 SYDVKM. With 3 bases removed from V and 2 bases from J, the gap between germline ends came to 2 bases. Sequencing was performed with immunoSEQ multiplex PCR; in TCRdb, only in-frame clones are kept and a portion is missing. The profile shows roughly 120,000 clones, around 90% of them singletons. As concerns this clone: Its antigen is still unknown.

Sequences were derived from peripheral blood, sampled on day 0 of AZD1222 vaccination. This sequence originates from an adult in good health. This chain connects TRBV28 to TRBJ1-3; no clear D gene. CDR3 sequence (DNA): TGTGCCAGCAGTTTGGCTGGAAACACCATATATTTT. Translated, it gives CASSLAGNTIYF.